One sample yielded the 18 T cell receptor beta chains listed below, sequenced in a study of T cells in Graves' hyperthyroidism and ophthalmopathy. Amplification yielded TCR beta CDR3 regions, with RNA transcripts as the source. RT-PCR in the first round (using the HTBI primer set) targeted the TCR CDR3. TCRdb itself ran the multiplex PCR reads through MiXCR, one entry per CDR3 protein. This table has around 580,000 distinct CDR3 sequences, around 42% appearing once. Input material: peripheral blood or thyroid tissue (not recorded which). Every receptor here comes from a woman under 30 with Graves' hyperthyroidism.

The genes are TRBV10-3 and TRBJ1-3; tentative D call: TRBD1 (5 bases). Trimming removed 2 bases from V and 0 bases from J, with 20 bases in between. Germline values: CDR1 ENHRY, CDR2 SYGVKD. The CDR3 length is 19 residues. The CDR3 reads CAISEPTRSRDGSGNTIYF. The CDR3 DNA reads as TGTGCCATCAGTGAGCCGACGAGGAGCCGGGACGGCTCTGGAAACACCATATATTTT.

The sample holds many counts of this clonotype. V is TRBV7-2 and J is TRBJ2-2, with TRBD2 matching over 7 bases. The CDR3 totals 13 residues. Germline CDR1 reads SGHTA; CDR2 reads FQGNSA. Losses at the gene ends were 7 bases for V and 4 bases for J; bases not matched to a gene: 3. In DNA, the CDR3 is TGTGCCAGCAAACTAGCGACCACCGGGGAGCTGTTTTTT. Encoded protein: CASKLATTGELFF.

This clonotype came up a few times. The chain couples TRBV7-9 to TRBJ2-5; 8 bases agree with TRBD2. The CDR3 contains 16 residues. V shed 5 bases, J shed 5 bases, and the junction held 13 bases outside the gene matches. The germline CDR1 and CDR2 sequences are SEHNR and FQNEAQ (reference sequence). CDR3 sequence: CASSPPSPGGAETQYF. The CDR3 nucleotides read TGTGCCAGCAGCCCCCCGTCCCCCGGGGGGGCGGAGACCCAGTACTTC.

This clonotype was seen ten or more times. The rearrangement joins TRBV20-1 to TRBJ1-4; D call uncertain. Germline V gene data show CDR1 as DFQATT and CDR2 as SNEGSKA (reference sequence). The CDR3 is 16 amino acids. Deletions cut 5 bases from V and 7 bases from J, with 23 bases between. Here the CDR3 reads CSARKGGSAEIEKLFF. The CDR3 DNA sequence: TGCAGTGCTCGCAAGGGAGGGTCCGCGGAAATTGAAAAACTGTTTTTT.

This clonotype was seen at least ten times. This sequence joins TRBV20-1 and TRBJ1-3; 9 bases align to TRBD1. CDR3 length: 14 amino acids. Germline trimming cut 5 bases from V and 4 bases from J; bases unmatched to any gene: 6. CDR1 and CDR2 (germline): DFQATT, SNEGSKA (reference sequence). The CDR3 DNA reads TGCAGTGCTGGTTGGACAGGGGAAGGAAACACCATATATTTT. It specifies CSAGWTGEGNTIYF.

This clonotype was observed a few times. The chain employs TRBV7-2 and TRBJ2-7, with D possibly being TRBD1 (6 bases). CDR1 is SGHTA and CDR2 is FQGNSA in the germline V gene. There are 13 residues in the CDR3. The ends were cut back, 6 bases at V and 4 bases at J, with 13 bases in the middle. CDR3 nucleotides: TGTGCCAGCAGTACTGTAGGGGGTTACGAGCAGTACTTC. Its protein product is CASSTVGGYEQYF.

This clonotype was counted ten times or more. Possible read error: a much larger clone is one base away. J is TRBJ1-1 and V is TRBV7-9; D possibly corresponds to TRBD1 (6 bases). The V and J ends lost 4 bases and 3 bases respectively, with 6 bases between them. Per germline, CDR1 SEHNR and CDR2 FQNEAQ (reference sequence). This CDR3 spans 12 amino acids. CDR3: CASSWTDTEAFF. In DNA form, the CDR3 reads TGTGCCAGCAGCTGGACAGACACTGAAGCTTTCTTT.

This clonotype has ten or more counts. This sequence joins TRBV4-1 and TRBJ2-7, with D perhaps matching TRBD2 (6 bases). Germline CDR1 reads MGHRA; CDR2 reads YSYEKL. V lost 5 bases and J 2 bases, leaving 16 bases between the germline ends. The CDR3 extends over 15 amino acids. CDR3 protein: CASSSIVGGPYEQYF. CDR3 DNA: TGCGCCAGCAGCTCAATCGTCGGGGGTCCCTACGAGCAGTACTTC.

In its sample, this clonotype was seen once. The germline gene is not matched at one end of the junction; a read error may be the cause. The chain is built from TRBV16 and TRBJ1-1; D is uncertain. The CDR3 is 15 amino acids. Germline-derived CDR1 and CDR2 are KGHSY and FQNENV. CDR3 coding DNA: TGTGCCAGCAGCCAAATGATCACAGCGAACACTGGAGCTTTCTTT. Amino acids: CASSQMITANTGAFF.

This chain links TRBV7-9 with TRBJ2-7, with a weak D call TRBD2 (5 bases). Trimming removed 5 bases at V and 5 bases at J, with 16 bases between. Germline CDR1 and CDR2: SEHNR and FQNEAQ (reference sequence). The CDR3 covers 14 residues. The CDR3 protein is CASSQTGISNEQYF. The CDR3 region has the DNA TGTGCCAGCAGCCAAACCGGGATATCCAACGAGCAGTACTTC.

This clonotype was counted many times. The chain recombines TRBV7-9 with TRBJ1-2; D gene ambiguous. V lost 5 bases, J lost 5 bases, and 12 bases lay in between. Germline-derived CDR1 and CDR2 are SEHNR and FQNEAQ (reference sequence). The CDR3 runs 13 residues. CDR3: CASSPTLGYGYTF. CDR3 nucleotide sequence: TGTGCCAGCAGCCCCACTTTGGGGTATGGCTACACCTTC.

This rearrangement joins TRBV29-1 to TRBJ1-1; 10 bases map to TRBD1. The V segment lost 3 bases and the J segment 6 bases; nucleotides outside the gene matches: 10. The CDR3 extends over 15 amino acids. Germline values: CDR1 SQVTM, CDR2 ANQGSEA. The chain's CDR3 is CSVETGGRGWAEAFF. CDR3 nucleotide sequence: TGCAGCGTTGAGACAGGGGGCAGGGGCTGGGCTGAAGCTTTCTTT.

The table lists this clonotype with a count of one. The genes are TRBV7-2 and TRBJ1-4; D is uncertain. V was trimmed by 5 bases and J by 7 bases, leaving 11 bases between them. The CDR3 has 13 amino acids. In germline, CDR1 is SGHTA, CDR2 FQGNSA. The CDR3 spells CASSASRAEKLFF. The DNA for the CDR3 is TGTGCCAGCAGCGCCTCCCGGGCTGAAAAACTGTTTTTT.

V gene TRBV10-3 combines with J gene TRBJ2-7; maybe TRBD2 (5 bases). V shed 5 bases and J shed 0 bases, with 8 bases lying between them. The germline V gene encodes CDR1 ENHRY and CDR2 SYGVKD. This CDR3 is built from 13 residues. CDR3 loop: CAISSGDSYEQYF. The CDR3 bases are TGTGCCATCAGTAGCGGAGACTCCTACGAGCAGTACTTC.

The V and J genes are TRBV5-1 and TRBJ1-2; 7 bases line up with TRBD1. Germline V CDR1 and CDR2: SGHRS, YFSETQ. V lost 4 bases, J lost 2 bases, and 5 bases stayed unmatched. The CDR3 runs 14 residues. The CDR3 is CASSQGDSNYGYTF. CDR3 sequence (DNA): TGCGCCAGCAGCCAAGGGGACAGCAACTATGGCTACACCTTC. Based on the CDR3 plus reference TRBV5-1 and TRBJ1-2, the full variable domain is KAGVTQTPRYLIKTRGQQVTLSCSPISGHRSVSWYQQTPGQGLQFLFEYFSETQRNKGNFPGRFSGRQFSNSRSEMNVSTLELGDSALYLCASSQGDSNYGYTFGSGTRLTVV.

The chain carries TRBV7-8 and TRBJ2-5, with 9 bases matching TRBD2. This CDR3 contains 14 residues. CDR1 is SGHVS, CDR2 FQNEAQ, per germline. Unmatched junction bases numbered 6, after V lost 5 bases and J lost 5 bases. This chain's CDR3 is CASSRGRAGETQYF. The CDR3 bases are TGTGCCAGCAGCCGCGGGAGGGCAGGGGAGACCCAGTACTTC.

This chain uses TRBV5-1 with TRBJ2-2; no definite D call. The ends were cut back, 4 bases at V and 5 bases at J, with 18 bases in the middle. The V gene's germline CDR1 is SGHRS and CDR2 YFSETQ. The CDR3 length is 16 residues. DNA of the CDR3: TGCGCCAGCAGCCGTGGGCAAGGATCTGTAACCGGGGAGCTGTTTTTT. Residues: CASSRGQGSVTGELFF.

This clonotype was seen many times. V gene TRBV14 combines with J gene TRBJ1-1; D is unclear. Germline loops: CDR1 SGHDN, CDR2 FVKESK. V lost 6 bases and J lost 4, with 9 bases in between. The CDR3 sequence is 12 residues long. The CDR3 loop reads CASSTDGTEAFF. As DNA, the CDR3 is TGTGCCAGCAGTACGGATGGCACTGAAGCTTTCTTT.